Listed below are T cell receptor beta chains from one sample, sequenced in a study of blood T cell repertoires in COVID-19. TCRdb keeps only in-frame clones here, not all; method: immunoSEQ multiplex PCR. The repertoire holds 250,000 or so clones, with 87% as singletons. Material for sequencing was PBMCs or T cells enriched from blood (not recorded which). The receptors shown here come from a woman younger than 45 with acute COVID-19. CDR3s leave out the opening cysteine and the closing phenylalanine or tryptophan.

TRBV11-2	TRBJ1-2	ASSDPRTELNYGYT
TRBV5-1	TRBJ1-1	ASRQGIGAEAF
TRBV4-3	TRBJ1-1	ASRPGGGEAF
TRBV19	TRBJ2-1	ASSIPRVAGDEQF
TRBV9	TRBJ1-1	ASSRDTGNTEAF
TRBV12-5	TRBJ1-2	ASGLTPPARGNGYT
TRBV10-3	TRBJ1-2	AISPSPGQGYGYT
TRBV7-6	TRBJ1-1	ASSDTVNTEAF
TRBV2	TRBJ1-1	ASTLRGLSEAF
TRBV24-1	TRBJ2-1	ATTPLAGAANEQF
TRBV7-9	TRBJ1-1	ASSWDSTEAF
TRBV9	TRBJ2-1	ASSVATSSDEQF
TRBV3-1/TRBV3-2	TRBJ2-1	ASSQGSGGYNEQF
TRBV10-2	TRBJ1-2	ASSIRRTGDYT
TRBV15	TRBJ1-4	ATSPLGLREKLF
TRBV5-1	TRBJ2-3	ASSWGQAPGEDTQY
TRBV2	TRBJ2-7	ATRQGTYEQY
TRBV4-1	TRBJ2-1	ASSPSQGVNEQF
TRBV14	TRBJ2-7	ASSQDPRGPYEQY
TRBV29-1	TRBJ2-3	SVEDVGGVGY
TRBV7-9	TRBJ1-1	ASSSPTEVAF
TRBV20-1	TRBJ2-7	SASLNSYEQY
TRBV10-2	TRBJ1-5	ASSERPTGNQPQH
TRBV27	TRBJ2-7	ASSLSIRTVEQY
TRBV2	TRBJ1-1	ASRQTGRNTEAF
TRBV6-2/TRBV6-3	TRBJ2-7	ASSYSILAGRYEQY
TRBV27	TRBJ2-3	ASSLSTSTDTQY
TRBV14	TRBJ2-1	ASSQRSVGGAWDEQF
TRBV5-6	TRBJ1-6	ASSLTGSPLH
TRBV2	TRBJ2-5	ASSLQGVGETQY
TRBV5-8	TRBJ2-5	ASSLGLAGGKETQY